The 18 T cell receptor beta chains given below trace back to one sample, sequenced in a study of blood T cell repertoires in COVID-19. Using immunoSEQ multiplex PCR, the repertoire was profiled, and TCRdb retains in-frame clones only, with some absent. In the table there are approximately 140,000 clones, 84% of which are singletons. Source material: PBMCs or T cells enriched from blood (not recorded which). These receptors all come from a woman aged 45 to 65 with acute COVID-19.

This clone was detected only a few times. The chain links TRBV6-1 to TRBJ1-5; TRBD1 matches at 9 bases. The length of the CDR3 is 18 residues. V shed 1 base and J 1 base; nucleotides not matched to a gene: 8. The germline CDR1 and CDR2 sequences are MNHNS and SASEGT. The CDR3 DNA reads TGTGCCAGCAGTGAAGACAATCGACAGGGGGTAAGCAATCAGCCCCAGCATTTT. Translating gives CASSEDNRQGVSNQPQHF.

J is TRBJ1-1 and V is TRBV30; weak D call: TRBD1 (5 bases). Germline V CDR1 and CDR2: GTSNPN, SVGIG (reference sequence). V dropped 1 base and J dropped 6 bases, with 9 bases sitting between them. CDR3 length: 12 residues. The chain's CDR3 is CAWSAGGAEAFF. The CDR3 DNA reads as TGTGCCTGGAGTGCGGGGGGGGCTGAAGCTTTCTTT.

This clone has only a few counts. This sequence joins TRBV7-8 and TRBJ1-5, with a tentative D call TRBD1 (5 bases). From germline, CDR1 is SGHVS and CDR2 FQNEAQ. CDR3 length: 14 residues. Trimming left V 5 bases short and J 11 bases short, with 19 bases between. CDR3 loop: CASSPGGSELAQHF. DNA of the CDR3: TGTGCCAGCAGCCCCGGGGGGTCGGAATTGGCCCAGCATTTT.

The chain combines TRBV7-9 with TRBJ2-1, with D maybe TRBD1 (6 bases). The CDR3 spans 17 residues. The germline gives CDR1 SEHNR, CDR2 FQNEAQ (reference sequence). Trimming pared 4 bases from V and 4 bases from J, leaving 20 bases between. The CDR3 sequence: CASSSTLPGHIYNEQFF. The CDR3 DNA is TGTGCCAGCAGCTCCACCTTGCCGGGACACATTTACAATGAGCAGTTCTTC.

This sequence joins TRBV5-1 and TRBJ2-1; 7 bases map to TRBD1. The CDR3 has 16 residues. Germline values: CDR1 SGHRS, CDR2 YFSETQ. V lost 4 bases to trimming and J lost 0 bases; unmatched junction nucleotides: 7. The CDR3 DNA is TGCGCCAGCAGCCGGACAGGATTAAGCTCCTACAATGAGCAGTTCTTC. Protein: CASSRTGLSSYNEQFF.

The chain is built from TRBV19 and TRBJ1-5, with 8 bases lining up with TRBD1. Trimming at V came to 3 bases and at J to 0 bases, leaving 1 base not matched to a gene. CDR3 length: 15 amino acids. The V gene's germline CDR1 is LNHDA and CDR2 SQIVND (reference sequence). The DNA of the CDR3 is TGTGCCAGTAGTATCGACAGGGGTAGCAATCAGCCCCAGCATTTT. It yields the protein CASSIDRGSNQPQHF.

The chain uses TRBV4-2 and TRBJ1-4; 11 positions agree with TRBD1. Germline V gives CDR1 LGHNA, CDR2 YNFKEQ. After removal of 1 base from V and 8 bases from J, the junction contained 6 bases not matched to a gene. This CDR3 contains 16 residues. The CDR3 region is CASSQGTGGAGEKLFF. The DNA of the CDR3 is TGTGCCAGCAGCCAAGGGACAGGGGGCGCTGGGGAAAAACTGTTTTTT.

The rearrangement uses TRBV7-5 and TRBJ1-2; the table's D call, TRBD1, was not checked against the DNA. TRBV7-5 is a pseudogene locus. The CDR3 runs to 14 residues. In DNA, the CDR3 is TGTGCCAGAAGCTTTGGTGAACAGGGGGAGGGCTACACCTTC. Translated: CARSFGEQGEGYTF.

The V gene is TRBV5-8, the J gene TRBJ2-1, with 7 bases aligning to TRBD2. V lost 6 bases to trimming and J lost 7 bases; unmatched junction nucleotides: 10. This CDR3 region has 14 residues. Germline V gene lookup returns CDR1 SGHTS and CDR2 YDEGEE. DNA for the CDR3: TGTGCCAGCACCGTGGGAGGGCCTGGAAATGAGCAGTTCTTC. It is translated as CASTVGGPGNEQFF.

This clone has more than one count but fewer than ten. The V gene is TRBV10-3, the J gene TRBJ2-2; D gene uncertain. The CDR3 totals 14 residues. Per the germline V gene, CDR1 is ENHRY and CDR2 is SYGVKD. Trimming removed 8 bases at V and 4 bases at J, with 14 bases between. CDR3 in DNA: TGTGCCATCGGTCCCACTACGGCCACCGGGGAGCTGTTTTTT. This encodes CAIGPTTATGELFF.

The chain employs TRBV23-1 and TRBJ1-5; 7 bases fit TRBD1. TRBV23-1 is filed as an ORF, its function uncertain. This CDR3 has 16 amino acids. Unmatched junction bases numbered 5, after V lost 2 bases and J lost 1 base. Here the CDR3 reads CASSQDREVSNQPQHF. CDR3 in DNA: TGCGCCAGCAGTCAAGACAGGGAAGTCAGCAATCAGCCCCAGCATTTT.

About this clone itself: A read error may account for a junction end that differs from germline. The chain carries TRBV5-6 and TRBJ2-7, with 15 bases that match TRBD2. The germline gives CDR1 SGHDT, CDR2 YYEEEE. CDR3 length equals 14 residues. CDR3 region: CASRLGRTSGRAYF. CDR3 nucleotides: TGTGCCAGCCGCTTGGGGAGGACTAGCGGGAGGGCGTACTTC.

This clone was picked up one time. The gene calls are TRBV3-1 (or the pseudogene TRBV3-2) and TRBJ2-5, with 9 bases lining up with TRBD1. CDR1 and CDR2 (germline): LGHDT, YNNKEL (reference sequence). The junction had 6 bases not matched to a gene; V was cut back by 1 base and J by 6 bases. The CDR3 sequence is 15 residues long. The CDR3 DNA is TGTGCCAGCAGCCAAGGACTGACAGGGGGTCAGACCCAGTACTTC. Its protein is CASSQGLTGGQTQYF.

The chain has TRBV24-1 and TRBJ2-1; 14 nucleotides line up with TRBD2. J gave up 8 bases and V 9 bases, and 11 bases lay outside the gene matches. Germline V gene lookup returns CDR1 KGHDR and CDR2 SFDVKD. The CDR3 loop spans 16 amino acids. The CDR3 DNA reads as TGTGCCACCTCTAGACTAGCGGGAGGGCCGGTTGATGAGCAGTTCTTC. Translating gives CATSRLAGGPVDEQFF.

V usage is TRBV7-9 and J usage is TRBJ2-1; D call uncertain. CDR1 and CDR2 (germline): SEHNR, FQNEAQ (reference sequence). The germline V and J ends were trimmed by 0 bases and 9 bases, with 9 bases remaining between them. CDR3 length equals 13 residues. Here the CDR3 reads CASSLAASVEQFF. The CDR3 region has the DNA TGTGCCAGCAGCTTAGCGGCCTCCGTTGAGCAGTTCTTC.

This clone was detected once. The chain carries TRBV3-1 (or the pseudogene TRBV3-2) and TRBJ1-6; 7 bases fit TRBD1. The CDR3 loop spans 14 amino acids. J gave up 7 bases and V 3 bases, and 3 bases lay outside the gene matches. Germline V CDR1 and CDR2: LGHDT, YNNKEL (reference sequence). CDR3: CASSHGQDNSPLHF. As DNA, the CDR3 is TGTGCCAGCAGCCACGGACAGGACAATTCACCCCTCCACTTT.

This clone was observed a handful of times. The chain recombines TRBV5-1 with TRBJ2-7, with 7 bases fitting TRBD1. V shed 0 bases and J 1 base; nucleotides not matched to a gene: 7. Germline V CDR1 and CDR2: SGHRS, YFSETQ. The CDR3 is made up of 16 amino acids. In DNA, the CDR3 is TGCGCCAGCAGCTTGGGACATCGGGACAGTTCCTACGAGCAGTACTTC. It is translated as CASSLGHRDSSYEQYF.

The chain couples TRBV9 to TRBJ2-5; TRBD2 might be the D (5 bases). This CDR3 spans 14 amino acids. The germline V and J ends were trimmed by 3 bases and 2 bases, with 11 bases remaining between them. Germline CDR1 and CDR2: SGDLS and YYNGEE. CDR3 in DNA: TGTGCCAGCAGCGCCGGGGATAGACAAGAGACCCAGTACTTC. Protein: CASSAGDRQETQYF. Combining the CDR3 with reference TRBV9 and TRBJ2-5 gives the whole variable domain DSGVTQTPKHLITATGQRVTLRCSPRSGDLSVYWYQQSLDQGLQFLIQYYNGEERAKGNILERFSAQQFPDLHSELNLSSLELGDSALYFCASSAGDRQETQYFGPGTRLLVL.